The clone carrying this TCR beta chain appeared many times. Its antigen is unknown. The data are from a study of molecular identifiers for immune sequencing clone quantification. The wider study: In replicates, RNA taken from roughly 20,000 or 100,000 naive CD8 cells was divided five ways, and four portions underwent sequencing.

It was with previously described methods and listed TCR primers that bulk TCR libraries were made. TCRdb re-called the PCR reads with MiXCR, one entry per CDR3 protein. The repertoire holds some 97,000 distinct CDR3 sequences, with approximately 24% as singletons. V lost 0 bases and J lost 3; bases outside the gene matches: 2. This CDR3 region has 15 residues. Looked up from germline, CDR1 is SGHNT and CDR2 is YYREEE (reference sequence). General study results and limits: Naive cells had under 1% of molecules in clones above 20 RNA copies, effectors over 98%.

The chain employs TRBV5-4 and TRBJ2-5, with 10 nucleotides matching TRBD1. The TCR was taken from a human donor in good health. Some libraries in this study had Jurkat cell RNA spiked in. Specimen: naive CD8+ T cells from blood, with Jurkat cell RNA spiked in. As for subset: FACS-sorted CD8+CD4-CCR7+CD45RA+ naive T cells. DNA of the CDR3: TGTGCCAGCAGCTTGGTAGGACAGGGGGAAGAGACCCAGTACTTC. Translated: CASSLVGQGEETQYF. Using reference TRBV5-4 and TRBJ2-5 for the parts outside the CDR3, the full variable domain is ETGVTQSPTHLIKTRGQQVTLRCSSQSGHNTVSWYQQALGQGPQFIFQYYREEENGRGNFPPRFSGLQFPNYSSELNVNALELDDSALYLCASSLVGQGEETQYFGPGTRLLVL.